The entry that follows covers one T cell receptor (beta chain) sequence. In this sample, this clonotype turned up many times. What antigen it recognizes has not been identified. No base quality values were provided; no much bigger clone lies one nucleotide off. Expansion of CD8+CD57+ cells had been shown by flow cytometry in the patients chosen for sequencing. Every patient had a diagnosis of severe acquired aplastic anemia based on International Study of Aplastic Anemia and Agranulocytosis and Camitta criteria. Patients had received no therapy at the time of blood sampling. The study deep-sequenced TCR repertoires of sorted CD4+ and CD8+ blood T cells from severe aplastic anemia patients and healthy subjects. In the USA, patient enrollment took place under clinicaltrials.gov protocols 00001620, 01623167, 00001397, 00071045, 00081523 and 00961064. Ficoll-Paque density gradient centrifugation was used to isolate peripheral blood mononuclear cells. Before DNA was extracted, CD4+ and CD8+ T cells were sorted using either FACS or magnetic beads.

The CDR3, cysteine through phenylalanine, is 13 amino acids long. CDR3 DNA is the only sequence kept; it has 39 bases, read in frame from the first base. The V and J ends are trimmed by 4 bases and 2 bases, leaving 9 bases between them. The germline V gene (reference sequence) provides CDR1 LGHDT and CDR2 YNNKEL. The sample belongs to a study of CD8+CD57+ T cells in acquired aplastic anemia (dated by TCRdb to between 2017 and 2018). Regarding the complete study: Extracted DNA from sorted CD4+ and CD8+ cells averaged approximately 3.4 ug, ranging from roughly 0.17 to 27.4 ug. CD8+CD57+ expansion was defined as frequency above the mean frequency observed in healthy subjects.

What the research found in general, with its limitations: CD8+ Simpson's diversity did not differ significantly between patients and healthy controls (P=0.060). Around 31 CD8+ CDR3 sequences were shared between patients and controls but appeared highly expressed in patients and within their immunodominant clones.

Genomic DNA was used as template for profiling of TCR beta VDJ combinations and CDR3 sequences. An Illumina HiSeq 2000 was the platform used for TCR repertoire sequencing. On the study's bioinformatics: TRBV/TRBJ rearrangement plots, CDR3 size and DJ length profiles, and Simpson's diversity index were used to evaluate the repertoires. The most abundant DNA sequence in the deep sequencing data was taken as the immunodominant clone. CDR3 amino acid sequences were checked for sharing between subjects and were compared against published repertoires and the VDJdb database. TCRdb trimmed the raw reads at Q25, called clones with MiXCR and kept productive beta chains. Each CDR3 protein gets just one entry, which takes the most common genes and DNA from the rows behind it. For this entry, the V and J calls and clone size follow TCRdb and not the study's own pipeline. Across this sample there are about 160,000 distinct CDR3 sequences, with over 40% seen only once. 3.2% of the sample rests with the top ten.

This TCR was sampled from a human donor with aplastic anemia. Source material: sorted CD4+, CD8+, or CD8+CD57+ T cells (not recorded which) from PBMCs. Recombination joined TRBV3-1 with TRBJ2-7; a tentative D call is TRBD1 (6 bases match). Here the CDR3 is given as CASSPGTTYEQYF. The bases are TGTGCCAGCAGCCCCGGGACAACCTACGAGCAGTACTTC.